The 30 T cell receptor beta chains below all came from one sample that was sequenced in a study of T cells in localized non-small cell lung cancer. Sequenced by immunoSEQ multiplex PCR; TCRdb stores in-frame clones only, minus some. Of about 17,000 clones detected, 80% to 90% appear once; the ten largest clones hold approximately 30%. Sample: peripheral blood, taken before any cancer treatment. The receptors stem from a male donor aged 60 or older with stage III lung adenocarcinoma.

The V gene is TRBV27, the J gene TRBJ1-3, with a tentative D call TRBD1 (5 bases). Germline V CDR1 and CDR2: MNHEY, SMNVEV (reference sequence). Trimming stripped 6 bases from V and 0 bases from J, with 12 bases between. This CDR3 spans 15 amino acids. The CDR3 here is CASRPQASSGNTIYF. The CDR3 DNA reads TGTGCCAGCAGACCACAGGCCAGCTCTGGAAACACCATATATTTT.

The rearrangement joins TRBV5-1 to TRBJ2-5; no clear D. The CDR3 spans 13 residues. V was cut by 2 bases and J by 0 bases, with 5 bases left in between. Germline V gene lookup returns CDR1 SGHRS and CDR2 YFSETQ. The CDR3 is CASSFLYQETQYF. The CDR3 coding sequence is TGCGCCAGCAGCTTCCTGTACCAAGAGACCCAGTACTTC. Looking up the rest from reference TRBV5-1 and TRBJ2-5 gives the full variable domain: KAGVTQTPRYLIKTRGQQVTLSCSPISGHRSVSWYQQTPGQGLQFLFEYFSETQRNKGNFPGRFSGRQFSNSRSEMNVSTLELGDSALYLCASSFLYQETQYFGPGTRLLVL.

The chain employs TRBV7-8 and TRBJ1-6, with TRBD1 matching 9 bases. V gave up 1 base and J gave up 0 bases; unmatched junction bases: 7. The CDR3 totals 19 residues. Per the germline V gene, CDR1 is SGHVS and CDR2 is FQNEAQ. The CDR3: CASSLVGTGWISYNSPLHF. The CDR3, as DNA: TGTGCCAGCAGCTTAGTAGGGACAGGGTGGATCTCCTATAATTCACCCCTCCACTTT.

The genes are TRBV2 and TRBJ1-1; 7 nucleotides match TRBD1. This CDR3 is 14 amino acids long. CDR1 and CDR2 (germline): SNHLY, FYNNEI. V shed 6 bases, J shed 6 bases, and the junction held 10 bases outside the gene matches. Here the CDR3 DNA reads TGTGCCAGCAGCCTTAGGGGGCGCGGGGCTGAAGCTTTCTTT. The encoded protein is CASSLRGRGAEAFF.

The CDR3 coding sequence is TGTGCCAGCAGCGAAGGGGGGGTGACAGATACGCAGTATTTT. It encodes CASSEGGVTDTQYF. This chain uses TRBV9 with TRBJ2-3; D might be TRBD2 (7 bases). The germline CDR1 and CDR2 sequences are SGDLS and YYNGEE. The CDR3 has 14 amino acids. V lost 3 bases to trimming and J lost 3 bases, with 11 bases between them.

The chain recombines TRBV6-1 with TRBJ2-3, with D perhaps assigned TRBD1 or TRBD2 (5 bases each). V was cut by 4 bases and J by 0 bases, with 11 bases left in between. CDR1 MNHNS and CDR2 SASEGT come from the germline V gene. This CDR3 region has 15 residues. CDR3: CASSARDRSTDTQYF. CDR3 in DNA: TGTGCCAGCAGTGCCCGGGACCGCAGCACAGATACGCAGTATTTT.

This clone came up once. V usage is TRBV5-4 and J usage is TRBJ1-2; 7 bases agree with TRBD1. The CDR3 sequence is 15 residues long. Germline V gives CDR1 SGHNT, CDR2 YYREEE (reference sequence). Trimming took 6 bases from V and 4 from J; bases not matched to a gene: 12. As DNA, the CDR3 is TGTGCCAGCAAACAAGCACCGGGACAGAGCTATGGCTACACCTTC. This codes for CASKQAPGQSYGYTF.

The chain uses TRBV9 and TRBJ2-2; the D call may be TRBD1 or TRBD2 (6 bases each). The CDR3 has 15 amino acids. V was trimmed by 2 bases and J by 0 bases, leaving 8 bases between them. The germline V gene has CDR1 SGDLS and CDR2 YYNGEE. CDR3 DNA sequence: TGTGCCAGCAGCGTGGGGGGCGCGAACACCGGGGAGCTGTTTTTT. Translation: CASSVGGANTGELFF.

The chain links TRBV6-5 to TRBJ1-1, with no clear D. This CDR3 is built from 14 residues. V gave up 0 bases and J gave up 1 base, with 6 bases separating them. Germline V gene lookup returns CDR1 MNHEY and CDR2 SVGAGI. The CDR3 DNA follows: TGTGCCAGCAGTTACTCCTACAGGAACACTGAAGCTTTCTTT. Protein: CASSYSYRNTEAFF.

This chain connects TRBV7-9 to TRBJ2-1; a weak D match, TRBD1 (6 bases). Germline-derived CDR1 and CDR2 are SEHNR and FQNEAQ (reference sequence). Trimming cost V 5 bases and J 2 bases, with 19 bases left between them. The CDR3 is 17 amino acids. The CDR3 DNA reads as TGTGCCAGCAGCCTAGGACAGCCCCGGAATACCTACAATGAGCAGTTCTTC. It specifies CASSLGQPRNTYNEQFF. The whole variable domain, remainder taken from reference TRBV7-9 and TRBJ2-1, is DTGVSQNPRHKITKRGQNVTFRCDPISEHNRLYWYRQTLGQGPEFLTYFQNEAQLEKSRLLSDRFSAERPKGSFSTLEIQRTEQGDSAMYLCASSLGQPRNTYNEQFFGPGTRLTVL.

CDR3: CSVQGAGANVLTF. The CDR3 DNA reads as TGCAGCGTTCAGGGGGCTGGGGCCAACGTCCTGACTTTC. The chain links TRBV29-1 to TRBJ2-6; 7 bases agree with TRBD1. Germline assignment: CDR1 SQVTM and CDR2 ANQGSEA. This CDR3 comprises 13 residues. Trimming removed 5 bases from V and 2 bases from J; junction bases left unmatched: 0. Drawing the rest from reference TRBV29-1 and TRBJ2-6, the complete variable domain is SAVISQKPSRDICQRGTSLTIQCQVDSQVTMMFWYRQQPGQSLTLIATANQGSEATYESGFVIDKFPISRPNLTFSTLTVSNMSPEDSSIYLCSVQGAGANVLTFGAGSRLTVL.

The V gene is TRBV19, the J gene TRBJ1-4; TRBD1 is a possible D gene (5 bases). V was pared by 6 bases and J by 8 bases, with 10 bases between. The CDR3 runs 12 residues. Germline CDR1 LNHDA, CDR2 SQIVND (reference sequence). CDR3 in DNA: TGTGCCAGTAGCGGTCAGGGAGAAAAACTGTTTTTT. This sequence encodes CASSGQGEKLFF.

The gene calls are TRBV11-2 and TRBJ1-1, with TRBD1 matching 9 bases. The V gene end was trimmed by 5 bases and the J gene end by 4 bases; junction bases not matched to a gene: 11. The germline V gene has CDR1 SGHAT and CDR2 FQNNGV. There are 16 residues in the CDR3. Written as DNA, the CDR3 is TGTGCCAGCAGCAACGCTCCGGGACAGGGCTTCACTGAAGCTTTCTTT. Translation: CASSNAPGQGFTEAFF.

This clone was detected only a few times. The chain has TRBV9 and TRBJ1-2; 8 bases are a match to TRBD1. The CDR3 contains 15 residues. V shed 6 bases and J 2 bases; nucleotides not matched to a gene: 9. Germline V CDR1 and CDR2: SGDLS, YYNGEE. The CDR3 spells CASTRSTGGNYGYTF. The DNA of the CDR3 is TGTGCCAGCACCCGTAGTACAGGGGGAAACTATGGCTACACCTTC.

The table lists this clone with a count of one. V is TRBV18 and J is TRBJ2-7, with D perhaps TRBD1 (5 bases). The CDR3 consists of 15 residues. CDR1 is KGHSH and CDR2 is LQKENI in the germline V gene. V lost 3 bases, J lost 5 bases, and 17 bases lay in between. The CDR3 coding sequence is TGTGCCAGCTCACCCATCAATTACCAGGGTAACGAGCAGTACTTC. It encodes CASSPINYQGNEQYF.

This clone was seen only once. The chain uses TRBV6-1 and TRBJ1-1; the match to TRBD1 covers 7 bases. Looked up from germline, CDR1 is MNHNS and CDR2 is SASEGT. The CDR3 sequence is 14 residues long. V lost 8 bases to trimming and J lost 2 bases; unmatched junction nucleotides: 8. The CDR3 loop is CASQQQGGNTEAFF. The CDR3 bases are TGTGCCAGCCAACAGCAGGGGGGAAACACTGAAGCTTTCTTT.

The V and J genes are TRBV7-6 and TRBJ1-1; D may be TRBD1 (6 bases). The germline V gene has CDR1 SGHVS and CDR2 FNYEAQ. Trimming took 2 bases from V and 0 from J, leaving 13 bases between them. CDR3 length: 16 residues. CDR3 region: CASSLRQVGMNTEAFF. The CDR3 DNA follows: TGTGCCAGCAGCTTACGACAGGTCGGGATGAACACTGAAGCTTTCTTT.

This rearrangement joins TRBV6-1 to TRBJ2-1; D remains ambiguous. The germline CDR1 and CDR2 sequences are MNHNS and SASEGT. This CDR3 is built from 13 residues. V lost 2 bases to trimming and J lost 7 bases, with 9 bases between them. The CDR3 loop is CASSETEWNEQFF. DNA of the CDR3: TGTGCCAGCAGTGAAACTGAGTGGAATGAGCAGTTCTTC.

The chain carries TRBV10-3 and TRBJ1-4, with 8 bases aligning to TRBD1. Germline loops: CDR1 ENHRY, CDR2 SYGVKD. The CDR3 is 13 amino acids. V shed 8 bases, J shed 7 bases, and the junction held 6 bases outside the gene matches. The DNA of the CDR3 is TGTGCCATCTCAGGGGGCTTTGGTGAAAAACTGTTTTTT. It codes for CAISGGFGEKLFF.

This sequence joins TRBV6-1 and TRBJ1-2; D may be TRBD1 (5 bases). Trimming removed 0 bases at V and 4 bases at J, with 12 bases between. Germline CDR1 reads MNHNS; CDR2 reads SASEGT. This CDR3 region has 15 residues. CDR3 sequence (DNA): TGTGCCAGCAGTGAAGCGCTGGGGGGATCCTATGGCTACACCTTC. This encodes CASSEALGGSYGYTF.

The rearrangement joins TRBV19 to TRBJ1-2; 9 positions match TRBD1. The CDR3 covers 16 residues. Germline lookup yields CDR1 LNHDA and CDR2 SQIVND (reference sequence). Trimming cost V 4 bases and J 6 bases; bases outside gene matches: 12. The chain's CDR3 is CASSTNYQQGADGYTF. The CDR3 DNA follows: TGTGCCAGTAGTACGAACTATCAACAGGGGGCGGATGGCTACACCTTC.

The chain is built from TRBV14 and TRBJ2-6; D is unclear. V was cut by 3 bases and J by 0 bases, with 0 bases left in between. Germline V gives CDR1 SGHDN, CDR2 FVKESK. This CDR3 is built from 13 residues. The CDR3 DNA follows: TGTGCCAGCAGCCACTCTGGGGCCAACGTCCTGACTTTC. Its translation is CASSHSGANVLTF.

V gene TRBV7-6 combines with J gene TRBJ1-1; 7 bases map to TRBD1. This CDR3 is 19 amino acids long. V was pared by 1 base and J by 0 bases, with 14 bases of the junction left unmatched. In germline, CDR1 is SGHVS, CDR2 FNYEAQ. This CDR3 reads CASSLVPDRLLPVNTEAFF. Written as DNA, the CDR3 is TGTGCCAGCAGCTTAGTCCCGGACAGGTTGCTCCCGGTGAACACTGAAGCTTTCTTT.

In its sample, this clone was seen once. The chain joins TRBV7-2 to TRBJ1-2; 9 nucleotides agree with TRBD1. Looked up from germline, CDR1 is SGHTA and CDR2 is FQGNSA. This CDR3 contains 16 residues. V shed 4 bases, J shed 8 bases, and the junction held 14 bases outside the gene matches. In nucleotides, the CDR3 is TGTGCCAGCAGCTCGAGCCCGGACAGGGGTGTAAGGGGCTACACCTTC. Translating gives CASSSSPDRGVRGYTF.

This chain connects TRBV19 to TRBJ2-7, with 12 nucleotides matching TRBD1. Germline V gene data show CDR1 as LNHDA and CDR2 as SQIVND (reference sequence). CDR3 length: 16 residues. J gave up 3 bases and V 6 bases, and 9 bases lay outside the gene matches. The CDR3 DNA is TGTGCCAGTAGCAACCGAGGGACAGGGGGCGGCTACGAGCAGTACTTC. It encodes CASSNRGTGGGYEQYF. Full variable domain (outside the CDR3, taken from reference TRBV19 and TRBJ2-7): DGGITQSPKYLFRKEGQNVTLSCEQNLNHDAMYWYRQDPGQGLRLIYYSQIVNDFQKGDIAEGYSVSREKKESFPLTVTSAQKNPTAFYLCASSNRGTGGGYEQYFGPGTRLTVT.

V gene TRBV7-9 combines with J gene TRBJ1-2; weak D call: TRBD1 (5 bases). Germline V gene data show CDR1 as SEHNR and CDR2 as FQNEAQ (reference sequence). The CDR3 is made up of 15 amino acids. V was cut by 1 base and J by 5 bases, with 14 bases left in between. This CDR3 is CASSLEPTEGYGYTF. The CDR3 DNA reads as TGTGCCAGCAGCTTAGAACCAACTGAGGGGTATGGCTACACCTTC.

In the case of this clone: Relative to the germline gene, one junction end is altered; a read error may explain this. The chain is built from TRBV18 and TRBJ2-7, with no clear D. CDR3 size: 15 residues. Germline assignment: CDR1 KGHSH and CDR2 LQKENI. CDR3 region: CASSPTAAIPYGQYF. CDR3 coding DNA: TGTGCCAGCTCACCAACTGCAGCCATACCCTACGGGCAGTACTTC.

The J gene is TRBJ2-2, the V gene TRBV11-2; D gene uncertain. This CDR3 is built from 13 residues. Trimming left V 0 bases short and J 4 bases short, with 3 bases between. From germline, CDR1 is SGHAT and CDR2 FQNNGV. In nucleotides, the CDR3 is TGTGCCAGCAGCTTAGAAATCACCGGGGAGCTGTTTTTT. Protein product: CASSLEITGELFF.

The J gene is TRBJ1-2, the V gene TRBV6-8, with TRBD1 identical over 10 bases. The CDR3 spans 13 residues. Trimming cost V 6 bases and J 7 bases; bases outside gene matches: 5. Germline V CDR1 and CDR2: MNHGY, SAAAGT. The CDR3 reads CASSRQGAVGYTF. In DNA form, the CDR3 reads TGTGCCAGCAGCCGACAGGGGGCGGTTGGCTACACCTTC.

By frequency in the sample, this clone is medium-sized. The gene calls are TRBV6-1 and TRBJ2-7, with 8 bases matching TRBD1. V was clipped by 6 bases and J by 1 base; unmatched bases: 8. Germline CDR1 and CDR2: MNHNS and SASEGT. This CDR3 comprises 15 residues. The CDR3 DNA is TGTGCCAGCAGGCCCCCGGACAGGGCTTCCTACGAGCAGTACTTC. Translation gives CASRPPDRASYEQYF.